The source of this TCR beta chain is a study of human T cells and chemical hapten exposure. As for the study in general: Reading of the patch tests, which applied 0.01% DPC to the upper back, occurred at 6 days.

How the authors handled the data: Around 91,000 TCRs per sample was the median, with a range of roughly 20,000 to 700,000. TCRdb reprocessed the RACE reads with MiXCR, giving one entry per CDR3 protein. None of the V and J calls come from the authors' own analysis; TCRdb made them. The sample consists of around 130,000 distinct CDR3 sequences, 10% to 15% of them appearing once. The CDR3 runs 14 residues. The germline CDR1 and CDR2 sequences are SEHNR and FQNEAQ (reference sequence). Trimming at V came to 6 bases and at J to 4 bases, leaving 4 bases not matched to a gene. This clonotype came up a few times. Its specificity is unknown. Time point in this sample: patch test 2, 6 weeks after DPC sensitization. Described treatment: therapeutic diphenylcyclopropenone sensitization with weekly scalp DPC. Points from the study as a whole: Expanded TCRs were compared with controls, and the expanded TCRs formed significantly more large CDR3 similarity clusters.

The material was whole blood, obtained in connection with sensitization to the hapten diphenylcyclopropenone (DPC). This TCR was recovered from a woman between 50 and 59 years old with alopecia areata. Some clones in this sample may be carry-over from other donors' samples. The chain employs TRBV7-9 and TRBJ2-5; the match to TRBD2 covers 11 bases. CDR3: CASSIAGGIETQYF. CDR3 DNA: TGTGCCAGCAGTATAGCGGGAGGGATAGAGACCCAGTACTTC.